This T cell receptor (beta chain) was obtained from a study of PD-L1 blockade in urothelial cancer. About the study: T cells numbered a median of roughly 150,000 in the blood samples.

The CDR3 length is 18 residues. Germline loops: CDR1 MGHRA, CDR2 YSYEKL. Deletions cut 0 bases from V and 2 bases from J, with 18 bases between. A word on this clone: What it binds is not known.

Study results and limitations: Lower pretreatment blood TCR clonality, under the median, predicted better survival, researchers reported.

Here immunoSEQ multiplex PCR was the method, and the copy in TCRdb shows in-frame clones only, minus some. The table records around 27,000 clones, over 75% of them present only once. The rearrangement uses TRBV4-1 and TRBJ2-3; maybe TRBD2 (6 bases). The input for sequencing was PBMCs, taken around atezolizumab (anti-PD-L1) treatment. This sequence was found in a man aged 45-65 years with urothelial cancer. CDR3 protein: CASSQDRETRLITDTQYF. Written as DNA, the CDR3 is TGCGCCAGCAGCCAAGATCGAGAGACTAGACTTATCACAGATACGCAGTATTTT.